The entry below describes one T cell receptor beta chain. The antigen remains undetermined. This specimen belongs to a study of immune evolution from preneoplasia to lung adenocarcinoma. Across the whole study: HLA loss of heterozygosity: roughly 7.5% AIS, under 19% MIA, over 25% ADC, none AAH.

Findings and limits, study-wide: Compared with EGFR-mutant or double wild-type lesions, KRAS-mutant nodules were more clonal. Normal lung had the highest top T cell clone frequencies.

The method was immunoSEQ multiplex PCR; TCRdb's version includes in-frame clones alone and lacks a portion of them. The sample shows roughly 4,000 clones, 75% to 90% of them seen only once. The J segment lost 4 bases and the V segment lost 7 bases, leaving 6 bases of the junction unmatched. The CDR3 is 13 residues long. From germline, CDR1 is GTSNPN and CDR2 SVGIG (reference sequence). This TCR was sampled from a donor of 70 years or more with lung adenocarcinoma. The chain combines TRBV30 with TRBJ2-3, with 9 nucleotides matching TRBD2. The sequencing sample was made of FFPE minimally invasive lung adenocarcinoma tissue. Here the CDR3 reads CASQRGVADTQYF. The DNA of the CDR3 is TGTGCCTCGCAGCGGGGGGTGGCAGATACGCAGTATTTT.